The rows below give T cell receptor beta chains drawn from one sample of a study of immune evolution from preneoplasia to lung adenocarcinoma. The assay was immunoSEQ multiplex PCR, and TCRdb's table has in-frame clones only and misses some. Seen here are roughly 11,000 clones, roughly 85% observed once, and the top ten hold around 3.5%. The sequenced sample consisted of FFPE invasive lung adenocarcinoma tissue. The receptors were gathered from a person aged 65 to 85 with invasive lung adenocarcinoma. Both conserved end residues are part of each CDR3. Fields, in order: J gene, clone size, D gene, V gene, CDR3 protein, CDR3 DNA. A D gene is named only where the DNA matches it firmly. Size is stated for part of the rows, as once, few or many counts, or as a class when the clone is expanded.

TRBJ2-2 | - | - | TRBV9 | CASSGLSGPNTGELFF | TGTGCCAGCAGCGGACTTAGCGGACCGAACACCGGGGAGCTGTTTTTT
TRBJ1-1 | once | TRBD1 | TRBV5-1 | CASSSQGGLVTEAFF | TGCGCCAGCAGCTCTCAAGGGGGCTTGGTCACTGAAGCTTTCTTT
TRBJ2-5 | - | - | TRBV25-1 | CASSELGTETQYF | TGTGCCAGCAGTGAATTAGGGACGGAGACCCAGTACTTC
TRBJ2-7 | - | TRBD1 | TRBV19 | CASSDPTGGVDEQYF | TGTGCCAGTAGTGACCCGACAGGGGGTGTCGACGAGCAGTACTTC
TRBJ2-5 | - | - | TRBV5-1 | CASSLKEQETQYF | TGCGCCAGCAGCTTGAAGGAACAAGAGACCCAGTACTTC
TRBJ2-7 | - | - | TRBV9 | CASSSRGGSEQYF | TGTGCCAGCAGCTCCAGAGGGGGTTCGGAGCAGTACTTC
TRBJ2-5 | - | TRBD2 | TRBV10-3 | CAISPLAGGRETQYF | TGTGCCATCAGCCCACTAGCGGGGGGGAGGGAGACCCAGTACTTC
TRBJ1-1 | - | TRBD1 | TRBV5-4 | CASSSFDRVGTEAFF | TGTGCCAGCAGCTCCTTTGACAGGGTGGGTACTGAAGCTTTCTTT
TRBJ2-1 | - | TRBD1 | TRBV6-5 | CASSNPDRANEQFF | TGTGCCAGCAGTAACCCGGACAGGGCCAATGAGCAGTTCTTC
TRBJ2-7 | - | - | TRBV30 | CAWADFYEQYF | TGTGCCTGGGCTGATTTCTACGAGCAGTACTTC
TRBJ2-7 | - | - | TRBV6-1 | CASRGVGGDEQYF | TGTGCCAGCAGGGGGGTCGGAGGGGACGAGCAGTACTTC
TRBJ1-3 | - | - | TRBV7-9 | CAIVDSSGNTIYF | TGTGCCATCGTGGACAGCTCTGGAAACACCATATATTTT
TRBJ2-7 | - | - | TRBV18 | CASSPSDTATYEQYF | TGTGCCAGCTCACCGTCGGACACGGCGACCTACGAGCAGTACTTC
TRBJ1-1 | - | - | TRBV6-5 | CASSYGGVINTEAFF | TGTGCCAGCAGTTACGGGGGGGTAATTAACACTGAAGCTTTCTTT
TRBJ2-7 | - | TRBD2 | TRBV4-1 | CASSGEGQVAGYEQYF | TGCGCCAGCAGCGGGGAGGGGCAGGTGGCGGGCTACGAGCAGTACTTC
TRBJ1-2 | - | TRBD1 | TRBV7-9 | CASSIRGQVNYGYTF | TGTGCCAGCAGCATCAGAGGACAGGTTAACTATGGCTACACCTTC
TRBJ2-7 | - | TRBD1 | TRBV30 | CALRTGPYEQYF | TGTGCTCTCAGGACAGGGCCATACGAGCAGTACTTC
TRBJ2-1 | - | TRBD2 | TRBV19 | CASSRGTSGAYNEQFF | TGTGCCAGTAGTAGAGGGACTAGCGGGGCTTACAATGAGCAGTTCTTC
TRBJ2-1 | - | - | TRBV7-3 | CASSLGGWEQFF | TGTGCCAGCAGCTTGGGGGGCTGGGAGCAGTTCTTC
TRBJ2-2 | few | - | TRBV9 | CASSVAGYATGELFF | TGTGCCAGCAGCGTCGCGGGCTATGCCACCGGGGAGCTGTTTTTT
TRBJ1-3 | - | - | TRBV7-8 | CASSPNLKGRGNTIYF | TGTGCCAGCAGCCCGAACCTTAAGGGGAGGGGAAACACCATATATTTT
TRBJ2-3 | - | - | TRBV27 | CASTRTFFSGDTQYF | TGTGCCAGCACCAGGACTTTTTTCTCAGGGGATACGCAGTATTTT
TRBJ1-4 | - | - | TRBV6-1 | CATSVSDPTNEKLFF | TGTGCTACCAGCGTTTCGGACCCAACTAATGAAAAACTGTTTTTT
TRBJ1-1 | - | TRBD1 | TRBV4-1 | CASSPFRGVNTEAFF | TGCGCCAGCAGCCCATTCAGGGGGGTGAACACTGAAGCTTTCTTT
TRBJ1-5 | - | TRBD1 | TRBV6-5 | CASSPRQGYQPQHF | TGTGCCAGCAGTCCAAGACAGGGCTATCAGCCCCAGCATTTT
TRBJ2-4 | - | - | TRBV28 | CASSLGSAKNIQYF | TGTGCCAGCAGTTTGGGATCGGCCAAAAACATTCAGTACTTC
TRBJ2-2 | - | - | TRBV18 | CASSPPAGLGTGELFF | TGTGCCAGCTCACCGCCTGCAGGGCTTGGCACCGGGGAGCTGTTTTTT
TRBJ2-7 | once | - | TRBV28 | CASSFFGYYEQYF | TGTGCCAGCAGTTTTTTTGGGTACTACGAGCAGTACTTC
TRBJ2-7 | - | TRBD2 | TRBV11-2 | CASSASGGSYEQYF | TGTGCCAGCAGCGCTAGCGGGGGATCCTACGAGCAGTACTTC
TRBJ2-1 | - | - | TRBV28 | CASSLAGYNEQFF | TGTGCCAGCAGTTTGGCTGGGTACAATGAGCAGTTCTTC
TRBJ2-2 | - | - | TRBV7-2 | CASSFGTSYTGELFF | TGTGCCAGCAGCTTCGGGACTTCATACACCGGGGAGCTGTTTTTT
TRBJ2-7 | - | TRBD2 | TRBV11-3 | CASSPGTSGSYEQYF | TGTGCCAGCAGCCCCGGGACTAGCGGATCCTACGAGCAGTACTTC
TRBJ1-1 | - | - | TRBV18 | CASSPPLAVTQAFF | TGTGCCAGCTCACCACCACTGGCAGTTACCCAAGCTTTCTTT
TRBJ2-3 | - | - | TRBV12-5 | CASGSGQSTDTQYF | TGTGCTAGTGGTTCAGGACAGAGCACAGATACGCAGTATTTT
TRBJ1-4 | - | - | TRBV29-1 | CSVGGRVGNEKLFF | TGCAGCGTTGGGGGCCGGGTTGGGAATGAAAAACTGTTTTTT
TRBJ2-1 | - | - | TRBV7-9 | CASSPPGGYNEQFF | TGTGCCAGCAGCCCACCCGGAGGATACAATGAGCAGTTCTTC
TRBJ2-1 | - | TRBD2 | TRBV7-8 | CASSLRSGSAYNEQFF | TGTGCCAGCAGCTTAAGAAGCGGGAGCGCCTACAATGAGCAGTTCTTC
TRBJ1-5 | - | - | TRBV18 | CASSGNSNQPQHF | TGTGCCAGCTCGGGGAATAGCAATCAGCCCCAGCATTTT
TRBJ2-2 | - | - | TRBV19 | CASSIGQPGELFF | TGTGCCAGTAGTATTGGTCAACCCGGGGAGCTGTTTTTT
TRBJ2-1 | - | - | TRBV9 | CASSSHYEQFF | TGTGCCAGCAGCTCCCATTATGAGCAGTTCTTC
TRBJ1-4 | - | - | TRBV6-5 | CASSYSQGKEKLFF | TGTGCCAGCAGTTACAGCCAGGGGAAAGAAAAACTGTTTTTT
TRBJ2-3 | once | - | TRBV5-5 | CASSLDLQGGDTQYF | TGTGCCAGCAGCTTGGATTTACAGGGTGGGGATACGCAGTATTTT
TRBJ2-3 | - | TRBD2 | TRBV2 | CASSVEIAGADTQYF | TGTGCCAGCAGTGTGGAGATAGCGGGAGCAGATACGCAGTATTTT
TRBJ2-3 | - | - | TRBV7-9 | CASSLGVVYTQYF | TGTGCCAGCAGCTTAGGGGTTGTATATACGCAGTATTTT
TRBJ2-5 | - | - | TRBV5-1 | CASSTTTGETQYF | TGCGCCAGCAGCACCACAACAGGGGAGACCCAGTACTTC
TRBJ2-7 | - | - | TRBV5-5 | CASSLEPQGGYEQYF | TGTGCCAGCAGCTTGGAACCACAGGGAGGGTACGAGCAGTACTTC
TRBJ2-7 | - | - | TRBV28 | CASSLVDTYEQYF | TGTGCCAGCAGTTTGGTGGATACCTACGAGCAGTACTTC
TRBJ1-4 | few | - | TRBV19 | CASSDRQEDEKLFF | TGTGCCAGTAGTGACAGGCAGGAGGATGAAAAACTGTTTTTT
TRBJ1-2 | few | - | TRBV6-5 | CASRFFDGYTF | TGTGCCAGCAGGTTCTTTGATGGCTACACCTTC
TRBJ2-3 | - | - | TRBV19 | CASSIYGTDTQYF | TGTGCCAGTAGTATTTATGGCACAGATACGCAGTATTTT
TRBJ1-1 | - | - | TRBV6-6 | CASSYSIRGHTEAFF | TGTGCCAGCAGTTACTCGATACGGGGGCATACTGAAGCTTTCTTT
TRBJ2-3 | few | - | TRBV30 | CAWSVHTVFSTDTQYF | TGTGCCTGGAGTGTACATACAGTCTTTAGCACAGATACGCAGTATTTT
TRBJ2-5 | - | - | TRBV9 | CASSVSGGRETQYF | TGTGCCAGCAGCGTCTCAGGGGGGCGAGAGACCCAGTACTTC
TRBJ1-5 | - | TRBD1 | TRBV2 | CASNSQGVRNQPQHF | TGTGCCAGCAACAGTCAGGGGGTGCGCAATCAGCCCCAGCATTTT
TRBJ1-1 | - | - | TRBV27 | CASSLVAGFTEAFF | TGTGCCAGCAGTTTGGTAGCGGGATTTACTGAAGCTTTCTTT